These 21 T cell receptor beta chains were all obtained from the same sample, sequenced in a study of cytomegalovirus exposure and HLA in healthy donors. Vbeta (60) and Jbeta (13) primers were used in the PCR. The repertoire was sequenced with immunoSEQ multiplex PCR; TCRdb's copy has only in-frame clones and lacks some. This sample's clone table lists 150,000 to 200,000 clones. Sequencing input: PBMCs. All receptors derive from a woman younger than 30 in good health and CMV-seropositive.

The chain recombines TRBV4-2 with TRBJ1-2; 8 nucleotides line up with TRBD1. The CDR3 sequence is 14 residues long. CDR1 and CDR2 from the germline V gene are LGHNA and YNFKEQ. V shed 7 bases, J shed 0 bases, and the junction held 4 bases outside the gene matches. The CDR3 loop reads CASTGQGANYGYTF. In nucleotides, the CDR3 is TGTGCCAGCACCGGACAGGGAGCTAACTATGGCTACACCTTC.

CDR3 loop: CASSSAYEQYF. The CDR3 region has the DNA TGTGCCAGCAGCTCCGCCTACGAGCAGTACTTC. The chain has TRBV11-2 and TRBJ2-7; D is unresolved. Germline CDR1 is SGHAT and CDR2 is FQNNGV. This CDR3 is 11 amino acids long. V shed 4 bases and J shed 2 bases, with 3 bases lying between them.

This sequence joins TRBV7-2 and TRBJ2-3; 8 bases are shared with TRBD2. The germline V gene has CDR1 SGHTA and CDR2 FQGNSA. The V and J ends lost 3 bases and 2 bases, in that order; junction bases with no gene match: 7. This CDR3 spans 16 amino acids. CDR3 sequence (DNA): TGTGCCAGCAGCTTGGGGCGGGGGGACTACACAGATACGCAGTATTTT. It yields the protein CASSLGRGDYTDTQYF.

This chain joins TRBV5-1 and TRBJ2-3; 10 bases line up with TRBD2. V lost 1 base to trimming and J lost 2 bases; unmatched junction nucleotides: 7. This CDR3 has 17 residues. The germline gives CDR1 SGHRS, CDR2 YFSETQ. CDR3 sequence: CASSLSLAGGTTDTQYF. For the CDR3, the DNA is TGCGCCAGCAGCTTGTCTTTAGCGGGGGGTACCACAGATACGCAGTATTTT.

The V call is TRBV2, the J call TRBJ1-6; TRBD1 agrees at 7 bases. The CDR3 spans 13 residues. Germline lookup yields CDR1 SNHLY and CDR2 FYNNEI. Unmatched junction bases numbered 4, after V lost 4 bases and J lost 10 bases. CDR3 DNA: TGTGCCAGCAGTGTTGACAGGGAATCACCCCTCCACTTT. This codes for CASSVDRESPLHF.

V is TRBV4-1 and J is TRBJ1-4; weak D call: TRBD1 (5 bases). Deletions cut 0 bases from V and 8 bases from J, with 13 bases between. This CDR3 has 15 amino acids. The V gene's germline CDR1 is MGHRA and CDR2 YSYEKL. In nucleotides, the CDR3 is TGCGCCAGCAGCCAAGATGGGGCTGGTACCGAAAAACTGTTTTTT. It specifies CASSQDGAGTEKLFF.

The V and J genes are TRBV6-1 and TRBJ1-2; a possible D gene is TRBD1 (6 bases). Germline V CDR1 and CDR2: MNHNS, SASEGT. Trimming took off 0 bases at V and 3 bases at J, with 11 bases between the two ends. This CDR3 region has 15 residues. In nucleotides, the CDR3 is TGTGCCAGCAGTGAAGCCGGGACATTATACTATGGCTACACCTTC. It yields the protein CASSEAGTLYYGYTF.

The chain combines TRBV2 with TRBJ1-5, with D unresolved. This CDR3 has 13 residues. Deletions cut 1 base from V and 7 bases from J, with 8 bases between. CDR1 is SNHLY, CDR2 FYNNEI, per germline. The DNA for the CDR3 is TGTGCCAGCAGTGAAGTGAGGGAGCAGCCCCAGCATTTT. This sequence encodes CASSEVREQPQHF.

The chain joins TRBV25-1 to TRBJ2-5, with 8 bases that match TRBD1. J gave up 4 bases and V 2 bases, and 12 bases lay outside the gene matches. The CDR3 consists of 17 residues. The germline V gene encodes CDR1 MGHDK and CDR2 SYGVNS. CDR3 residues: CASSERDRKGARETQYF. The CDR3 DNA sequence: TGTGCCAGCAGTGAAAGGGACAGGAAGGGAGCCCGAGAGACCCAGTACTTC.

The V call is TRBV7-2, the J call TRBJ2-2; TRBD2 is a possible D gene (5 bases). The V and J ends lost 7 bases and 3 bases respectively, with 15 bases between them. Per germline, CDR1 SGHTA and CDR2 FQGNSA. CDR3 length: 15 residues. This CDR3 reads CASTLAPGYTGELFF. Written as DNA, the CDR3 is TGTGCCAGCACCCTGGCTCCGGGGTACACCGGGGAGCTGTTTTTT.

The J gene is TRBJ1-2, the V gene TRBV7-2, with TRBD1 as a possible D gene (6 bases). CDR1 and CDR2 from the germline V gene are SGHTA and FQGNSA. The CDR3 totals 15 residues. V shed 5 bases and J shed 4 bases, with 17 bases lying between them. The CDR3 loop is CASSPRTVAGYGYTF. The CDR3 bases are TGTGCCAGCAGCCCCCGGACAGTCGCCGGCTATGGCTACACCTTC.

The V gene is TRBV18, the J gene TRBJ1-2; TRBD1 matches at 8 bases. Germline V CDR1 and CDR2: KGHSH, LQKENI. The CDR3 is 16 amino acids. V gave up 3 bases and J gave up 0 bases; unmatched junction bases: 6. The CDR3 loop is CASSPQGATSNYGYTF. Written as DNA, the CDR3 is TGTGCCAGCTCACCGCAGGGGGCGACTTCTAACTATGGCTACACCTTC.

The V and J genes are TRBV5-1 and TRBJ2-7; 8 bases are a match to TRBD1. The V and J ends lost 0 bases and 6 bases, in that order; junction bases with no gene match: 5. Germline V gene lookup returns CDR1 SGHRS and CDR2 YFSETQ. The CDR3 is 14 residues long. The CDR3 DNA follows: TGCGCCAGCAGCTTGGTTGGACAGGGCCGCGAGCAGTACTTC. Translating it yields CASSLVGQGREQYF.

The gene calls are TRBV30 and TRBJ2-7; 9 bases align to TRBD2. V was pared by 5 bases and J by 4 bases, with 9 bases of the junction left unmatched. The CDR3 totals 14 residues. CDR1 is GTSNPN, CDR2 SVGIG, per germline (reference sequence). CDR3 loop: CAWGGGVLGYEQYF. CDR3 nucleotides: TGTGCCTGGGGCGGGGGGGTTCTTGGATACGAGCAGTACTTC.

V usage is TRBV9 and J usage is TRBJ1-4; maybe TRBD1 (5 bases). With 4 bases removed from V and 6 bases from J, the gap between germline ends came to 13 bases. Germline V gives CDR1 SGDLS, CDR2 YYNGEE. The CDR3 has 14 amino acids. The CDR3 spells CASSPPGVHEKLFF. The CDR3, as DNA: TGTGCCAGCAGCCCTCCGGGGGTCCATGAAAAACTGTTTTTT.

V and J are TRBV6-5 and TRBJ2-4; TRBD1 might be the D (5 bases). This CDR3 spans 16 amino acids. Trimming pared 4 bases from V and 0 bases from J, leaving 13 bases between. In germline, CDR1 is MNHEY, CDR2 SVGAGI. CDR3 coding DNA: TGTGCCAGCAGTTCGACAGACGGAGTAGCCAAAAACATTCAGTACTTC. This translates into CASSSTDGVAKNIQYF.

This sequence joins TRBV4-2 and TRBJ2-7; 8 bases are shared with TRBD2. The CDR3 length is 16 residues. With 0 bases clipped from V and 7 bases from J, the junction kept 11 bases outside the gene matches. Germline CDR1 and CDR2: LGHNA and YNFKEQ. CDR3 in DNA: TGTGCCAGCAGCCAAGATCGGGGAGCGGCGGGAGGAGAGCAGTACTTC. This sequence encodes CASSQDRGAAGGEQYF.

This sequence joins TRBV11-2 and TRBJ2-1; D unclear. CDR1 and CDR2 (germline): SGHAT, FQNNGV. Between the trimmed V and J ends, which lost 6 bases and 0 bases, there was a span of 12 bases. The CDR3 spans 15 residues. The CDR3: CASSFFHSSYNEQFF. CDR3 coding DNA: TGTGCCAGCAGTTTCTTCCATAGCTCCTACAATGAGCAGTTCTTC.

V gene TRBV29-1 combines with J gene TRBJ2-7; the match to TRBD2 covers 9 bases. CDR1 is SQVTM, CDR2 ANQGSEA, per germline. The CDR3 loop spans 14 amino acids. The V and J ends lost 5 bases and 3 bases, in that order; junction bases with no gene match: 8. The CDR3 loop is CSVQLAGVGYEQYF. The CDR3 nucleotides are TGCAGCGTTCAACTAGCGGGCGTAGGCTACGAGCAGTACTTC.

The chain uses TRBV5-4 and TRBJ2-1; 9 bases match TRBD2. The CDR3 is 16 residues long. Per germline, CDR1 SGHNT and CDR2 YYREEE (reference sequence). Trimming cost V 4 bases and J 0 bases; bases outside gene matches: 5. The CDR3 DNA follows: TGTGCCAGCAGCCTTAGCGGGAGTGGCTCCTACAATGAGCAGTTCTTC. This sequence encodes CASSLSGSGSYNEQFF.

The chain combines TRBV7-9 with TRBJ1-5; TRBD1 is a possible D gene (6 bases). This CDR3 contains 16 residues. The V end was cut by 0 bases, the J end by 2 bases, with 11 bases between. Germline V gives CDR1 SEHNR, CDR2 FQNEAQ (reference sequence). The CDR3 loop is CASSLAGASGNQPQHF. The CDR3 DNA sequence: TGTGCCAGCAGCTTAGCGGGGGCTTCGGGCAATCAGCCCCAGCATTTT. The variable domain in full, completed from reference TRBV7-9 and TRBJ1-5, reads DTGVSQNPRHKITKRGQNVTFRCDPISEHNRLYWYRQTLGQGPEFLTYFQNEAQLEKSRLLSDRFSAERPKGSFSTLEIQRTEQGDSAMYLCASSLAGASGNQPQHFGDGTRLSIL.